Below are 17 T cell receptor beta chains sequenced from a single sample in a study of early T cells in non-severe SARS-CoV-2 infection (dated by TCRdb to about 2021). The library was built by means of 5' RACE. The reads were generated on a NextSeq 500. TCRdb applied fastp at Q25 and MiXCR to the public reads, then kept only in-frame beta chains. Rows are unified per CDR3 protein, each entry keeping the most common DNA and genes. Across this sample there are just under 90,000 distinct CDR3 sequences, with under 15% seen only once. The ten top clones hold over 6.5% of the sample. The material sequenced was whole blood. The source is an adult who was a healthcare worker with PCR-confirmed SARS-CoV-2 infection or an uninfected control (not recorded which).

This clonotype was recorded many times. The V gene is TRBV5-5, the J gene TRBJ2-1, with D tentatively TRBD1 (6 bases). V lost 0 bases and J lost 7, with 11 bases in between. There are 14 residues in the CDR3. Germline assignment: CDR1 SGHKS and CDR2 YYEKEE (reference sequence). This CDR3 is CASSLVPQGNEQFF. CDR3 bases: TGTGCCAGCAGCTTGGTACCACAGGGTAATGAGCAGTTCTTC.

This clonotype has a count of ten or more. The V call is TRBV29-1, the J call TRBJ1-2; D call uncertain. The V gene lost 7 bases and the J gene lost 3 bases, with 21 bases spanning the gap. The CDR3 spans 15 residues. Per the germline V gene, CDR1 is SQVTM and CDR2 is ANQGSEA. CDR3 in DNA: TGCAGCGCTCTTCCTCCGATAAAGGTGGACTATGGCTACACCTTC. It encodes CSALPPIKVDYGYTF.

The rearrangement links TRBV5-5 to TRBJ2-1; the match to TRBD2 covers 13 bases. This CDR3 has 16 residues. The germline CDR1 and CDR2 sequences are SGHKS and YYEKEE (reference sequence). V was clipped by 5 bases and J by 8 bases; unmatched bases: 10. As DNA, the CDR3 is TGTGCCAGCAGGAAAAGACTAGCGGGAGGTTTTGATGAGCAGTTCTTC. It yields the protein CASRKRLAGGFDEQFF.

The CDR3: CATSDSSVRTDTQYF. The CDR3 DNA is TGTGCCACCAGTGATTCGTCGGTCCGCACAGATACGCAGTATTTT. V and J are TRBV24-1 and TRBJ2-3; D gene unclear. Between the trimmed V and J ends, which lost 2 bases and 1 base, there was a span of 9 bases. This CDR3 comprises 15 residues. CDR1 and CDR2 from the germline V gene are KGHDR and SFDVKD.

This clonotype appeared once. This chain uses TRBV7-3 with TRBJ2-3; TRBD2 agrees at 8 bases. The germline V gene has CDR1 SGHTA and CDR2 FQGTGA. This CDR3 contains 14 residues. Trimming at V came to 4 bases and at J to 4 bases, leaving 4 bases not matched to a gene. The CDR3 DNA reads TGTGCCAGCAGCTCAGCGGGAGCCGCAGATACGCAGTATTTT. Encoded protein: CASSSAGAADTQYF.

This clonotype has just a few counts. The chain carries TRBV28 and TRBJ1-1, with D unclear. V was cut by 7 bases and J by 3 bases, with 15 bases left in between. CDR1 MDHEN and CDR2 SYDVKM come from the germline V gene. There are 14 residues in the CDR3. CDR3 DNA sequence: TGTGCCAGCAATGTCGGATATACGGACACTGAAGCTTTCTTT. Translated, it gives CASNVGYTDTEAFF.

The chain employs TRBV7-2 and TRBJ2-7; TRBD2 agrees at 14 bases. V was clipped by 6 bases and J by 4 bases; unmatched bases: 11. This CDR3 is built from 17 residues. The germline V gene encodes CDR1 SGHTA and CDR2 FQGNSA. The CDR3 spells CASSTGTSGRARYEQYF. The CDR3 DNA is TGTGCCAGCAGTACCGGGACTAGCGGGAGAGCAAGGTACGAGCAGTACTTC.

There are many counts of this clonotype. V gene TRBV5-4 combines with J gene TRBJ1-3; perhaps TRBD1 as D (5 bases). The CDR3 extends over 16 amino acids. From germline, CDR1 is SGHNT and CDR2 YYREEE (reference sequence). V lost 0 bases, J lost 2 bases, and 12 bases lay in between. This CDR3 reads CASSLGGGAAGNTIYF. CDR3 nucleotides: TGTGCCAGCAGCTTGGGCGGCGGGGCTGCTGGAAACACCATATATTTT.

V gene TRBV12-3 or TRBV12-4 combines with J gene TRBJ2-2; 13 positions match TRBD2. The length of the CDR3 is 15 residues. Trimming at V came to 7 bases and at J to 3 bases, leaving 2 bases not matched to a gene. The CDR3 coding sequence is TGTGCCAGCATACTAGCGGGAGGGTACACCGGGGAGCTGTTTTTT. It translates to CASILAGGYTGELFF.

This clonotype was seen only a few times. The chain uses TRBV12-3 or TRBV12-4 and TRBJ1-2; 7 bases are shared with TRBD1. The CDR3 runs 15 residues. V was clipped by 4 bases and J by 4 bases; unmatched bases: 9. CDR3 in amino acids: CASSYAGTALYGYTF. CDR3 bases: TGTGCCAGCAGTTACGCCGGGACAGCTCTCTATGGCTACACCTTC.

V and J are TRBV9 and TRBJ1-5; D is undetermined. The germline gives CDR1 SGDLS, CDR2 YYNGEE. The V end lost 0 bases, the J end lost 3 bases, and 4 bases lay between the germline ends. This CDR3 is built from 13 residues. CDR3 in amino acids: CASSVDTNQPQHF. The CDR3 DNA sequence: TGTGCCAGCAGCGTAGACACCAATCAGCCCCAGCATTTT.

The sample holds many counts of this clonotype. The chain has TRBV7-6 and TRBJ2-7; D is undetermined. With 4 bases removed from V and 5 bases from J, the gap between germline ends came to 9 bases. The CDR3 totals 12 residues. CDR1 SGHVS and CDR2 FNYEAQ come from the germline V gene. CDR3 bases: TGTGCCAGCAGCTCGAGAGCTGACGAGCAGTACTTC. Translated, it gives CASSSRADEQYF.

This clonotype has more than one count but fewer than ten. V gene TRBV5-1 combines with J gene TRBJ2-1; 8 bases line up with TRBD2. Germline V gene lookup returns CDR1 SGHRS and CDR2 YFSETQ. With V trimmed by 4 bases and J by 0 bases, 9 bases remained unmatched. The CDR3 sequence is 17 residues long. CDR3 nucleotides: TGCGCCAGCAGCGAGAATAGCGGGACGAGCTCCTACAATGAGCAGTTCTTC. Encoded protein: CASSENSGTSSYNEQFF.

This clonotype was recorded a few times. The rearrangement uses TRBV20-1 and TRBJ2-5; D not resolved. V lost 1 base and J 5 bases, leaving 11 bases between the germline ends. Germline values: CDR1 DFQATT, CDR2 SNEGSKA (reference sequence). There are 13 residues in the CDR3. The CDR3 loop is CSARGQVGETQYF. CDR3 DNA: TGCAGTGCTAGAGGGCAGGTCGGGGAGACCCAGTACTTC.

This clonotype was seen ten or more times. The chain joins TRBV7-9 to TRBJ1-1; no firm D call. With 5 bases removed from V and 6 bases from J, the gap between germline ends came to 10 bases. Germline V CDR1 and CDR2: SEHNR, FQNEAQ (reference sequence). CDR3 length: 12 amino acids. CDR3 residues: CASSEGSSEAFF. The CDR3 bases are TGTGCCAGCAGCGAGGGTTCGTCTGAAGCTTTCTTT.

The chain carries TRBV9 and TRBJ2-1, with 8 positions matching TRBD2. The germline V gene encodes CDR1 SGDLS and CDR2 YYNGEE. The CDR3 has 17 amino acids. After removal of 3 bases from V and 3 bases from J, the junction contained 11 bases not matched to a gene. The CDR3 is CASSAITGTRGYNEQFF. The CDR3 DNA sequence: TGTGCCAGCAGCGCAATAACCGGGACTAGGGGCTACAATGAGCAGTTCTTC.

This clonotype was seen more than once but under ten times. The DNA for the CDR3 is TGTGCCAGCAGCTCCCTCTATAGAAACACCATATATTTT. It specifies CASSSLYRNTIYF. This chain joins TRBV7-2 and TRBJ1-3; D not resolved. The CDR3 contains 13 residues. Germline CDR1 SGHTA, CDR2 FQGNSA. V dropped 4 bases and J dropped 5 bases, with 9 bases sitting between them.